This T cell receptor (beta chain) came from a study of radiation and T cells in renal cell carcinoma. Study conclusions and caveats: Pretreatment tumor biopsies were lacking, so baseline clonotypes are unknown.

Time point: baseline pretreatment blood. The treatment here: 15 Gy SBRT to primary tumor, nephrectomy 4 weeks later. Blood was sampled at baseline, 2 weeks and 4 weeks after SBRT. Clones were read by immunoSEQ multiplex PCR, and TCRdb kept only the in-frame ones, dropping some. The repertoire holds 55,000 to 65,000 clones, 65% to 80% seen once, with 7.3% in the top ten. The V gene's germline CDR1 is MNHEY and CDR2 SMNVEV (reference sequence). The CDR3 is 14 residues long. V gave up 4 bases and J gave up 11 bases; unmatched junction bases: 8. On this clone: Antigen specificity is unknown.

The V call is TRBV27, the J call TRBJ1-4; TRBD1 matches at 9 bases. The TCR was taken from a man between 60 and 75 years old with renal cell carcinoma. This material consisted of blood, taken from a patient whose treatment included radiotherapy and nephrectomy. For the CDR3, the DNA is TGTGCCAGCAGTTCCGGACAGGGGAAGGTCAAACTGTTTTTT. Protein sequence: CASSSGQGKVKLFF.